The 8 T cell receptor beta chains in this list originate from one sample, sequenced in a study of T cells in Graves' hyperthyroidism and ophthalmopathy. Amplified TCR beta CDR3 regions derived from RNA transcripts. TCR CDR3 regions were first amplified by RT-PCR with HTBI primers. Using its own MiXCR run on the multiplex PCR reads, TCRdb lists one record per CDR3 protein. The sample holds about 250,000 distinct CDR3 sequences, approximately 24% seen once. Specimen: blood. The receptors here all came from a woman aged 40 to 50 with Graves' ophthalmopathy.

The CDR3 loop reads CSASAGLETQYF. For the CDR3, the DNA is TGCAGTGCTAGTGCGGGTTTAGAGACCCAGTACTTC. The chain links TRBV20-1 to TRBJ2-5; possibly TRBD2 for D (5 bases). CDR3 length equals 12 residues. Trimming cost V 3 bases and J 4 bases, with 9 bases left between them. Germline V CDR1 and CDR2: DFQATT, SNEGSKA (reference sequence).

V and J are TRBV3-1 and TRBJ1-2; no definite D call. There are 14 residues in the CDR3. Trimming cost V 1 base and J 3 bases, with 9 bases left between them. Per germline, CDR1 LGHDT and CDR2 YNNKEL (reference sequence). CDR3 in DNA: TGTGCCAGCAGCCAAGTGGCAGAGGACTATGGCTACACCTTC. Residues: CASSQVAEDYGYTF.

This clonotype was seen repeatedly, ten times or more. This rearrangement joins TRBV12-3 or TRBV12-4 to TRBJ2-2, with no clear D. With 2 bases removed from V and 6 bases from J, the gap between germline ends came to 7 bases. The CDR3 totals 13 residues. CDR3 in amino acids: CASSLQVAGELFF. CDR3 nucleotide sequence: TGTGCCAGCAGTTTACAGGTAGCCGGGGAGCTGTTTTTT.

The chain has TRBV5-1 and TRBJ1-1; 11 bases are a match to TRBD1. The germline V gene encodes CDR1 SGHRS and CDR2 YFSETQ. The CDR3 is made up of 16 amino acids. V was clipped by 0 bases and J by 6 bases; unmatched bases: 7. CDR3 protein: CASSLAPGTGGSEAFF. The CDR3 DNA sequence: TGCGCCAGCAGCTTGGCTCCCGGGACAGGGGGGTCTGAAGCTTTCTTT.

This clonotype was observed at least ten times. The V gene is TRBV28, the J gene TRBJ2-2; the D gene is possibly TRBD2 (6 bases). CDR1 is MDHEN and CDR2 is SYDVKM in the germline V gene. The CDR3 is 17 residues long. V lost 4 bases and J lost 2, with 17 bases in between. CDR3 DNA: TGTGCCAGCAGTTCTACCGACCTAGCGAAAAACACCGGGGAGCTGTTTTTT. As protein: CASSSTDLAKNTGELFF.

This chain joins TRBV11-2 and TRBJ1-5; D is ambiguous. Germline CDR1 reads SGHAT; CDR2 reads FQNNGV. CDR3 size: 13 residues. V lost 0 bases, J lost 9 bases, and 9 bases lay in between. CDR3 sequence reads: CASSLESGGPQHF. In DNA form, the CDR3 reads TGTGCCAGCAGCTTAGAGTCGGGAGGGCCCCAGCATTTT. Using reference TRBV11-2 and TRBJ1-5 for the parts outside the CDR3, the full variable domain is EAGVAQSPRYKIIEKRQSVAFWCNPISGHATLYWYQQILGQGPKLLIQFQNNGVVDDSQLPKDRFSAERLKGVDSTLKIQPAKLEDSAVYLCASSLESGGPQHFGDGTRLSIL.

This clonotype was counted ten times or more. The chain carries TRBV29-1 and TRBJ2-7; D is unresolved. The germline CDR1 and CDR2 sequences are SQVTM and ANQGSEA. This CDR3 comprises 11 residues. CDR3 residues: CSAGQVFEQYF. In DNA, the CDR3 is TGCAGTGCTGGGCAAGTGTTCGAGCAGTACTTC.

The CDR3 bases are TGTGCAATCGCACCTAGGGGTTCCTACGAGCAGTACTTC. Its translation: CAIAPRGSYEQYF. The chain links TRBV10-3 to TRBJ2-7, with D possibly matching TRBD1 (5 bases). The germline gives CDR1 ENHRY, CDR2 SYGVKD. CDR3 length equals 13 residues.